This T cell receptor beta chain originates from a study of radiation and T cells in renal cell carcinoma. About the study: Nephrectomy followed 15 Gy stereotactic body radiation by 4 weeks. Study outcomes and limitations: Top tumor clonotypes rose in blood 2 weeks post-radiation, then contracted.

Time point denoted: blood 2 weeks post-SBRT. Treatment given: 15 Gy SBRT to primary tumor, nephrectomy 4 weeks later. The patient's renal cell carcinoma had clear cell pathology. TCRdb keeps only in-frame clones here, not all; method: immunoSEQ multiplex PCR. The repertoire holds about 130,000 clones, around 80% seen once, with approximately 6.3% in the top ten. As concerns this clone: The antigen remains unidentified.

Trimming removed 8 bases from V and 2 bases from J, with 8 bases in between. CDR1 and CDR2 from the germline V gene are GTSNPN and SVGIG (reference sequence). The length of the CDR3 is 11 residues. The TCR originated in a middle-aged man with renal cell carcinoma. The sample consisted of blood, taken from a patient whose treatment included radiotherapy and nephrectomy. The chain is built from TRBV30 and TRBJ2-3; tentative D call: TRBD2 (6 bases). CDR3 sequence: CAGGPTDTQYF. CDR3 sequence (DNA): TGTGCCGGAGGGCCCACAGATACGCAGTATTTT.